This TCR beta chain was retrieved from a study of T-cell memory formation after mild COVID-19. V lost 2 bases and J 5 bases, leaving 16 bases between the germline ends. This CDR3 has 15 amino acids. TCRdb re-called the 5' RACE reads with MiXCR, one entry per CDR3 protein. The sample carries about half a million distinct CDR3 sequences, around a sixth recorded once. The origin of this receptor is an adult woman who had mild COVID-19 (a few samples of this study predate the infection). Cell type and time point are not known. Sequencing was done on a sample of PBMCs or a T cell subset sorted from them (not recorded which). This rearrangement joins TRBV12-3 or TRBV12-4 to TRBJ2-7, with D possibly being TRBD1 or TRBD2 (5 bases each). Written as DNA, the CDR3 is TGTGCCAGCAGTTTAACGGGGACCTTCCCCCACGAGCAGTACTTC. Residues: CASSLTGTFPHEQYF.